The present entry profiles one T cell receptor beta chain with its context. No antigen is known for it. No much larger clone exists at a distance of one base, and base qualities are not known. These data belong to a study of blood T cells in healthy people across ages (dated by TCRdb to the mid-2010s). In the study overall: In model experiments, template switching captured about one uniquely barcoded TCR beta cDNA molecule for every two T cells. Using the same blood draw, the study looked at two additional independent replicas of 1 million unique cDNA reads for two donors, one aged 18 to 30 and the other aged 80 or older. Four age groups were formed from the donors: young (average approximately 15 years), middle-aged (around 40), aged (62) and long-lived (roughly 88). To track age-related changes in TCR beta repertoire diversity, the study relied on deep sequencing normalized with unique cDNA molecular identifiers. To avoid experimental bias, donors of different ages were randomly spread across the sequencing lanes. The investigation overall reported the following: Because the CMV infection status of the donors was unknown, age-related changes in expanded clonotypes may potentially have been confounded. Compared with the aged group, more naive CD4+ T cells, fewer expanded clones and increased TCR diversity were shown by the long-lived group, suggesting age selection. Since profiling was done on bulk unsorted PBMCs, naive and antigen-experienced compartments could not be conclusively compared. Estimates of total diversity based on one million sequenced T cells were regarded as lower bounds and as underestimates. The percentage of naive T cells measured by flow cytometry correlated strongly with observed TCR beta diversity. As age increased, observed TCR beta diversity per million T cells dropped in a roughly linear way, and a significant reduction was already evident by age 40.

Library preparation used 5' RACE. The sample was run on an Illumina HiSeq 2500. A second PCR of roughly 7 to 11 cycles was performed with a sample-barcoded 5' primer and a J-beta primer mix. A unique molecular identifier was introduced onto each TCR beta cDNA molecule by a template-switch 5' adaptor carrying 12 random nucleotides. At least 2.5 million CDR3-containing paired-end reads were obtained from each sample. First-strand cDNA was synthesized from all RNA with the Mint cDNA synthesis kit, primed by a TRBC-specific oligonucleotide. Following uracil-DNA glycosylase treatment, all cDNA underwent a first 18-cycle PCR with the universal primers M1SS and BC2_uni_R. As for how the authors treated the data: For normalization, 1 million high-quality reads were randomly selected from each sample, with every read carrying a distinct molecular identifier. Reads sharing molecular identifiers were discarded rather than binned into consensus sequences. MiTCR, run with a Q25 quality threshold and the strictest error-elimination algorithm, handled CDR3 identification, clonotype clustering and error correction. A nonparametric unseen species model using Euler transformation provided a lower-bound estimate of total TCR beta diversity. The public sequencing data were trimmed at Q25 with fastp and processed into clonotypes with MiXCR by TCRdb, which kept only in-frame beta chains. Each entry merges the rows of one CDR3 protein and shows their most common DNA and genes. These V and J calls rely on TCRdb rather than the paper's analysis. The sample table lists about 630,000 distinct CDR3 sequences, around 21% of them with a count of one. The ten largest clones take up roughly 3.6% of the sample.

Donors were approximately 42 systemically healthy Caucasian individuals from Russia aged about 6 to 100 years. Each donor gave 9.5 to 10 milliliters of peripheral blood, drawn into EDTA-treated Vacutainer tubes. Ficoll-Paque density-gradient centrifugation was used to isolate PBMCs, with at least 7 million per sample. Trizol reagent was used to extract total RNA from the PBMCs, yielding at least 5.5 micrograms per sample. For every donor, flow cytometry on a PBMC aliquot measured the percentage of naive CD45RAhigh/CD27high T cells. Specimen: blood. The receptor was isolated from a man aged 70-80 years in good health.

The sequenced DNA is TGTGCCAGCAGCCAAGATGATACGGCGAGATTGTTTTTT. Its translation reads: CASSQDDTARLFF. In this chain, TRBV3-1 is recombined with TRBJ2-2; the D gene remains uncertain. Per the germline V gene (reference sequence), LGHDT is the CDR1 and YNNKEL is the CDR2. The CDR3, from cysteine to phenylalanine, totals 13 residues. Only the CDR3 part of the read is kept: 39 bases, read in frame from the first base. Relative to germline, V is 0 bases shorter and J is 15 bases shorter, with 14 bases between their ends.